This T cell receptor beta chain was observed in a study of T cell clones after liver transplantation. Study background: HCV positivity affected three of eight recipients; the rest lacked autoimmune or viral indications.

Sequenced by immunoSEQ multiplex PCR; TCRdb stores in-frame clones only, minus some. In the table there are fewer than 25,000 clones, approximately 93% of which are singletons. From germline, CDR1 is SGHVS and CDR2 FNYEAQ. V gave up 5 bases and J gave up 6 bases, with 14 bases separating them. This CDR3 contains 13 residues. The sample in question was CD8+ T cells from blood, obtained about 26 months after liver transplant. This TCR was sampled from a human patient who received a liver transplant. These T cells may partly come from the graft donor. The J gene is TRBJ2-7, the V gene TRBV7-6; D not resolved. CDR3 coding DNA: TGTGCCAGCAGCCAGGAACATTACCGCGAGCAGTACTTC. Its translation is CASSQEHYREQYF.